These 14 T cell receptor beta chains share one sample of origin, sequenced in a study of radiotherapy plus CTLA-4 blockade in lung cancer. The repertoire was sequenced with immunoSEQ multiplex PCR; TCRdb's copy has only in-frame clones and lacks some. This table holds approximately 89,000 clones, over 75% found once. Here the sequenced sample was peripheral blood, taken from a patient treated with radiotherapy plus ipilimumab. All receptors come from a human donor with non-small cell lung cancer that progressed on radiotherapy plus ipilimumab.

This clone was observed a single time. The chain couples TRBV6-1 to TRBJ1-2, with a tentative D call TRBD1 (5 bases). Germline V lookup: CDR1 MNHNS, CDR2 SASEGT. The V and J ends lost 0 bases and 4 bases respectively, with 12 bases between them. The CDR3 length is 15 residues. Here the CDR3 reads CASSEAGGNPYGYTF. CDR3 DNA sequence: TGTGCCAGCAGTGAAGCGGGGGGGAACCCCTATGGCTACACCTTC.

This rearrangement joins TRBV2 to TRBJ1-1; 9 bases agree with TRBD1. CDR1 and CDR2 from the germline V gene are SNHLY and FYNNEI. V lost 8 bases and J lost 10; bases outside the gene matches: 11. CDR3 length: 13 residues. The CDR3 bases are TGTGCCAGCTTAACAGGGGGCGCAAAGATAGCTTTCTTT. Protein product: CASLTGGAKIAFF.

The chain recombines TRBV5-6 with TRBJ2-5, with D uncertain. The germline V gene encodes CDR1 SGHDT and CDR2 YYEEEE. V lost 0 bases and J lost 2, with 8 bases in between. The CDR3 extends over 14 amino acids. The CDR3 loop is CASSLGAGQETQYF. In DNA, the CDR3 is TGTGCCAGCAGCTTGGGGGCAGGACAAGAGACCCAGTACTTC.

The chain combines TRBV29-1 with TRBJ2-2, with D possibly matching TRBD1 (5 bases). The CDR3 is 15 residues long. Germline values: CDR1 SQVTM, CDR2 ANQGSEA. Trimming removed 7 bases at V and 5 bases at J, with 20 bases between. CDR3 amino acids: CSARLTPGLTGELFF. CDR3 DNA sequence: TGCAGCGCCAGATTGACTCCAGGGCTGACCGGGGAGCTGTTTTTT.

This clone ranks as large. CDR3 DNA: TGCGCCAGCAGTAACAGAAACGAGCAGTACTTC. Protein sequence: CASSNRNEQYF. The J gene is TRBJ2-7, the V gene TRBV5-1; no reliable D call. This CDR3 contains 11 residues. Germline V gene data show CDR1 as SGHRS and CDR2 as YFSETQ. Trimming left V 5 bases short and J 5 bases short, with 8 bases between.

The rearrangement uses TRBV10-2 and TRBJ2-1; TRBD2 matches at 10 bases. The CDR3 runs 14 residues. CDR1 is WSHSY, CDR2 SAAADI, per germline. The ends lost 5 bases at V and 7 bases at J; junction bases unmatched: 5. The CDR3 here is CASSPGLAKNEQFF. CDR3 in DNA: TGCGCCAGCAGTCCGGGACTAGCGAAGAATGAGCAGTTCTTC.

This clone occurred a few times. The J gene is TRBJ2-1, the V gene TRBV6-1, with 7 bases identical to TRBD1. CDR3 size: 16 residues. V shed 1 base and J 4 bases; nucleotides not matched to a gene: 7. CDR1 MNHNS and CDR2 SASEGT come from the germline V gene. The DNA for the CDR3 is TGTGCCAGCAGTGAAGACCGGGACAGATTATACAATGAGCAGTTCTTC. This encodes CASSEDRDRLYNEQFF.

The chain uses TRBV4-2 and TRBJ1-4, with 7 bases identical to TRBD1. Per germline, CDR1 LGHNA and CDR2 YNFKEQ. The CDR3 loop spans 17 amino acids. The trim removed 0 bases at V and 8 bases at J, leaving 12 bases unmatched. CDR3 DNA sequence: TGTGCCAGCAGCCAAGATCCCCCCCAGGGGGTCGGGGAAAAACTGTTTTTT. Its protein product is CASSQDPPQGVGEKLFF.

This clone appeared once. V usage is TRBV4-2 and J usage is TRBJ1-6; 8 positions agree with TRBD1. Germline V gene lookup returns CDR1 LGHNA and CDR2 YNFKEQ. Losses at the gene ends were 4 bases for V and 6 bases for J; bases not matched to a gene: 5. This CDR3 has 15 amino acids. CDR3 bases: TGTGCCAGCAGCCCGGAGGACAGGGTTAATTCACCCCTCCACTTT. This gives the protein CASSPEDRVNSPLHF.

The chain has TRBV19 and TRBJ2-3; 7 bases align to TRBD2. Unmatched junction bases numbered 12, after V lost 9 bases and J lost 6 bases. The CDR3 is made up of 14 amino acids. Germline V CDR1 and CDR2: LNHDA, SQIVND (reference sequence). The CDR3, as DNA: TGTGCCAGCCAAGGGTGGGAGGGCAAGGATACGCAGTATTTT. As protein: CASQGWEGKDTQYF.

The chain employs TRBV5-1 and TRBJ2-1, with D hard to call. This CDR3 is built from 14 residues. Germline lookup yields CDR1 SGHRS and CDR2 YFSETQ. Deletions cut 0 bases from V and 6 bases from J, with 10 bases between. CDR3 coding DNA: TGCGCCAGCAGCTTGGGAGGTTTTGGCAATGAGCAGTTCTTC. Translation gives CASSLGGFGNEQFF.

CDR3 loop: CASSRTPEGGQPQHF. As DNA, the CDR3 is TGTGCCAGCAGCAGGACACCTGAGGGGGGACAGCCCCAGCATTTT. The V and J genes are TRBV6-5 and TRBJ1-5; D may be TRBD1 (6 bases). CDR1 and CDR2 (germline): MNHEY, SVGAGI. With 6 bases removed from V and 7 bases from J, the gap between germline ends came to 19 bases. CDR3 length: 15 amino acids.

As for this clone: A junction end diverges from the germline sequence, so it may reflect a read error. This chain uses TRBV7-3 with TRBJ2-7, with 10 positions matching TRBD2. CDR1 and CDR2 (germline): SGHTA, FQGTGA. This CDR3 is built from 15 residues. Written as DNA, the CDR3 is TGTGCCAGCAGCCTAACTAGCGGGGACTCCTACGAGCAGTACTTC. Translation gives CASSLTSGDSYEQYF. Together with reference TRBV7-3 and TRBJ2-7, the CDR3 gives the full variable domain: GAGVSQTPSNKVTEKGKYVELRCDPISGHTALYWYRQSLGQGPEFLIYFQGTGAADDSGLPNDRFFAVRPEGSVSTLKIQRTERGDSAVYLCASSLTSGDSYEQYFGPGTRLTVT.

This clone was seen only once. The chain links TRBV7-6 to TRBJ2-5, with D hard to call. CDR3 length equals 11 residues. Germline CDR1 SGHVS, CDR2 FNYEAQ. The V end lost 3 bases, the J end lost 5 bases, and 4 bases lay between the germline ends. This CDR3 is CASSFGETQYF. CDR3 in DNA: TGTGCCAGCAGCTTCGGGGAGACCCAGTACTTC. Looking up the rest from reference TRBV7-6 and TRBJ2-5 gives the full variable domain: GAGVSQSPRYKVTKRGQDVALRCDPISGHVSLYWYRQALGQGPEFLTYFNYEAQQDKSGLPNDRFSAERPEGSISTLTIQRTEQRDSAMYRCASSFGETQYFGPGTRLLVL.